Each of the 21 T cell receptor beta chains below was sequenced from the same sample in a study of blood T cell repertoires in COVID-19. The method was immunoSEQ multiplex PCR; TCRdb's version includes in-frame clones alone and lacks a portion of them. The sample shows roughly 250,000 clones, 75% to 95% of them seen only once. The sample consisted of PBMCs or T cells enriched from blood (not recorded which). The receptors were gathered from a woman between 18 and 30 years old who had recovered from COVID-19.

This clone appeared once. CDR3 in amino acids: CASLRWTGDEAFF. The CDR3 DNA follows: TGTGCCAGCCTTCGATGGACGGGGGATGAAGCTTTCTTT. The chain links TRBV12-3 or TRBV12-4 to TRBJ1-1; the D gene is possibly TRBD1 (5 bases). The length of the CDR3 is 13 residues. Trimming removed 8 bases at V and 7 bases at J, with 17 bases between.

CDR3 bases: TGTGCCAGCAGACAGGGGGCGCGCGGCAATCAGCCCCAGCATTTT. It translates to CASRQGARGNQPQHF. The V gene is TRBV6-1, the J gene TRBJ1-5, with TRBD1 identical over 9 bases. CDR3 length equals 15 residues. The V segment lost 6 bases and the J segment 2 bases; nucleotides outside the gene matches: 5. Germline-derived CDR1 and CDR2 are MNHNS and SASEGT.

This clone was detected a few times. The chain joins TRBV5-6 to TRBJ2-7, with TRBD1 identical over 9 bases. The CDR3 has 14 amino acids. The J segment lost 1 base and the V segment lost 4 bases, leaving 3 bases of the junction unmatched. Germline assignment: CDR1 SGHDT and CDR2 YYEEEE. The CDR3: CASSTGQGSYEQYF. The CDR3 DNA follows: TGTGCCAGCAGCACGGGACAGGGTTCCTACGAGCAGTACTTC.

This clone occurred once. The same CDR3 can be traced to other DNA sequences in this sample. V is TRBV9 and J is TRBJ1-3; D call uncertain. Germline CDR1 SGDLS, CDR2 YYNGEE. The CDR3 loop spans 14 amino acids. V was trimmed by 2 bases and J by 0 bases, leaving 6 bases between them. This CDR3 reads CASSVGSSGNTIYF. DNA of the CDR3: TGTGCCAGCAGCGTGGGGAGCTCTGGAAACACCATATATTTT.

The chain employs TRBV4-2 and TRBJ1-5; D unresolved. The V end lost 1 base, the J end lost 3 bases, and 13 bases lay between the germline ends. CDR3 size: 16 residues. Germline CDR1 is LGHNA and CDR2 is YNFKEQ. This chain's CDR3 is CASSQGVGRFNQPQHF. CDR3 DNA sequence: TGTGCCAGCAGCCAAGGGGTAGGCAGGTTCAATCAGCCCCAGCATTTT.

This rearrangement joins TRBV5-5 to TRBJ2-7, with a tentative D call TRBD1 (6 bases). The CDR3 is 16 residues long. The ends were cut back, 1 base at V and 3 bases at J, with 17 bases in the middle. CDR1 and CDR2 from the germline V gene are SGHKS and YYEKEE (reference sequence). CDR3 in DNA: TGTGCCAGCAGCTTGCGGGACACCCAGATGGGCTACGAGCAGTACTTC. Protein: CASSLRDTQMGYEQYF.

The V call is TRBV9, the J call TRBJ2-7; no reliable D call. Germline-derived CDR1 and CDR2 are SGDLS and YYNGEE. Trimming pared 0 bases from V and 0 bases from J, leaving 10 bases between. CDR3 length: 15 amino acids. The CDR3: CASSVALGPSYEQYF. The CDR3 DNA is TGTGCCAGCAGCGTAGCCTTGGGCCCCTCCTACGAGCAGTACTTC.

DNA of the CDR3: TGTGCCAGAAGCTTGGTCGGGGACTCCTACAATGAGCAGTTCTTC. Amino acids: CARSLVGDSYNEQFF. The chain employs TRBV5-3 and TRBJ2-1, with a tentative D call TRBD2 (5 bases). Being an ORF, TRBV5-3 has a function that is uncertain. This CDR3 has 15 amino acids. V was cut by 0 bases and J by 0 bases, with 7 bases left in between.

V and J are TRBV10-3 and TRBJ1-2, with 8 positions matching TRBD1. J gave up 4 bases and V 10 bases, and 8 bases lay outside the gene matches. The germline V gene has CDR1 ENHRY and CDR2 SYGVKD. The CDR3 sequence is 13 residues long. The CDR3 DNA reads TGTGCCACCAGGACAGGGATGGGCTATGGCTACACCTTC. Encoded protein: CATRTGMGYGYTF.

As regards this clone: Other DNA sequences in this sample translate to the same CDR3. CDR3 in amino acids: CASSPPSRANTEAFF. As DNA, the CDR3 is TGTGCCAGCTCACCACCATCTCGAGCGAACACTGAAGCTTTCTTT. The chain carries TRBV18 and TRBJ1-1, with D unresolved. Trimming took off 0 bases at V and 1 base at J, with 9 bases between the two ends. Germline V gene sequence: CDR1 KGHSH, CDR2 LQKENI. The CDR3 spans 15 residues.

This chain uses TRBV4-1 with TRBJ1-6, with D possibly matching TRBD1 (5 bases). V was clipped by 0 bases and J by 7 bases, with 10 bases between them. Germline CDR1 and CDR2: MGHRA and YSYEKL. The CDR3 runs to 15 residues. CDR3 coding DNA: TGCGCCAGCAGCCAAGATGGACGGGGGAATTCACCCCTCCACTTT. Protein sequence: CASSQDGRGNSPLHF.

The V gene is TRBV2, the J gene TRBJ2-5, with TRBD2 matching 10 bases. Trimming removed 6 bases from V and 4 bases from J; junction bases left unmatched: 11. Germline V gives CDR1 SNHLY, CDR2 FYNNEI. The CDR3 spans 16 residues. CDR3 amino acids: CASRGLLAGVVETQYF. CDR3 in DNA: TGTGCCAGCAGGGGCCTCCTAGCGGGAGTGGTAGAGACCCAGTACTTC.

The chain carries TRBV19 and TRBJ2-6; 8 bases map to TRBD1. Trimming cost V 3 bases and J 0 bases; bases outside gene matches: 16. This CDR3 region has 21 residues. The germline V gene has CDR1 LNHDA and CDR2 SQIVND (reference sequence). CDR3 residues: CASSMRGDRGFSSSGANVLTF. In DNA, the CDR3 is TGTGCCAGTAGTATGAGGGGAGACAGGGGATTTTCGAGCTCTGGGGCCAACGTCCTGACTTTC.

The V call is TRBV6-5, the J call TRBJ1-1; 8 nucleotides line up with TRBD1. Trimming cost V 0 bases and J 3 bases; bases outside gene matches: 6. Germline CDR1 reads MNHEY; CDR2 reads SVGAGI. The CDR3 covers 16 residues. CDR3 region: CASSYSKTGGYTEAFF. CDR3 DNA sequence: TGTGCCAGCAGTTACTCGAAAACAGGGGGGTACACTGAAGCTTTCTTT.

The V gene is TRBV6-2 or TRBV6-3, the J gene TRBJ2-1, with TRBD2 matching over 8 bases. V dropped 5 bases and J dropped 0; count of bases not matched to a gene: 0. This CDR3 spans 14 amino acids. Germline assignment: CDR1 MNHEY and CDR2 SVGEGT. CDR3 coding DNA: TGTGCCAGCAGTAGCGGGAGCTCCTACAATGAGCAGTTCTTC. Protein product: CASSSGSSYNEQFF.

The genes are TRBV19 and TRBJ2-1; 11 bases fit TRBD2. CDR3 size: 17 residues. Trimming removed 3 bases from V and 3 bases from J; junction bases left unmatched: 7. Germline V lookup: CDR1 LNHDA, CDR2 SQIVND (reference sequence). CDR3 amino acids: CASSIPLLAGDYNEQFF. Written as DNA, the CDR3 is TGTGCCAGTAGTATCCCCCTACTAGCGGGAGACTACAATGAGCAGTTCTTC. The whole variable domain, filled in from reference TRBV19 and TRBJ2-1, reads DGGITQSPKYLFRKEGQNVTLSCEQNLNHDAMYWYRQDPGQGLRLIYYSQIVNDFQKGDIAEGYSVSREKKESFPLTVTSAQKNPTAFYLCASSIPLLAGDYNEQFFGPGTRLTVL.

The chain combines TRBV3-1 (or the pseudogene TRBV3-2) with TRBJ2-1; 11 nucleotides agree with TRBD2. Germline V gives CDR1 LGHDT, CDR2 YNNKEL (reference sequence). V trimming: 0 bases; J trimming: 3 bases; junction bases outside the gene matches: 4. The CDR3 consists of 17 residues. CDR3 sequence (DNA): TGTGCCAGCAGCCAAGAGATAGCGGGAGGGTTCTACAATGAGCAGTTCTTC. It specifies CASSQEIAGGFYNEQFF.

This rearrangement joins TRBV28 to TRBJ1-1, with TRBD1 as a possible D gene (6 bases). Germline assignment: CDR1 MDHEN and CDR2 SYDVKM. V lost 2 bases and J lost 6, with 19 bases in between. The CDR3 length is 16 residues. The DNA of the CDR3 is TGTGCCAGCAGTTTAAATTCCGTCCAGGGGTCGGCTGAAGCTTTCTTT. It yields the protein CASSLNSVQGSAEAFF.

This clone is a singleton in its sample. The chain joins TRBV4-1 to TRBJ2-3, with 9 nucleotides matching TRBD1. Germline CDR1 MGHRA, CDR2 YSYEKL. Trimming removed 0 bases from V and 2 bases from J; junction bases left unmatched: 6. The CDR3 runs 17 residues. The CDR3 reads CASSQELGQGFTDTQYF. CDR3 bases: TGCGCCAGCAGCCAAGAGCTAGGACAGGGGTTCACAGATACGCAGTATTTT.

The chain has TRBV4-3 and TRBJ1-2; D is unresolved. The germline gives CDR1 LGHNA, CDR2 YSLEER. Trimming stripped 0 bases from V and 4 bases from J, with 12 bases between. The CDR3 is 15 residues long. CDR3 protein: CASSQDLVEAYGYTF. Written as DNA, the CDR3 is TGCGCCAGCAGCCAAGATCTGGTAGAGGCCTATGGCTACACCTTC.

A few counts support this clone. V is TRBV5-1 and J is TRBJ1-2; TRBD1 might be the D (5 bases). CDR1 is SGHRS, CDR2 YFSETQ, per germline. This CDR3 region has 13 residues. V lost 3 bases and J 5 bases, leaving 11 bases between the germline ends. For the CDR3, the DNA is TGCGCCAGCAGCTCGGCAGGGCGGTATGGCTACACCTTC. It is translated as CASSSAGRYGYTF.